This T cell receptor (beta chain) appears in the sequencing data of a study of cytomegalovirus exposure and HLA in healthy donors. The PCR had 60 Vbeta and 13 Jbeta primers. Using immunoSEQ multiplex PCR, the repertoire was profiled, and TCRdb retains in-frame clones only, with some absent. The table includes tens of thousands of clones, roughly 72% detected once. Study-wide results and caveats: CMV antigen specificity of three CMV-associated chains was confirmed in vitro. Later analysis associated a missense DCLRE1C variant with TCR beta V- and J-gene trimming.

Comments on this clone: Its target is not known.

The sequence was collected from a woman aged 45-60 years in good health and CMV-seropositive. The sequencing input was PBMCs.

The CDR3 DNA is TGTGCCACCAGCAGACGACTAGCCTTCAAGGGGGAGCTGTTTTTT. Translation gives CATSRRLAFKGELFF. The chain carries TRBV15 and TRBJ2-2, with 7 bases fitting TRBD2. CDR1 and CDR2 from the germline V gene are LNHNV and YYDKDF (reference sequence). This CDR3 comprises 15 residues. The V and J ends lost 2 bases and 8 bases, in that order; junction bases with no gene match: 8.